This TCR beta chain comes out of a study of regulatory and conventional T cells in RAG deficiency (TCRdb year 2017). Concerning the study at large: To compare the diversity and composition of the repertoires of Treg, conventional CD4+ and CD8+ T cells between RAG-deficient patients and healthy controls, the study applied high-throughput TCR beta sequencing.

Details on this clone: Its target antigen remains unknown. Base quality data are lacking; no much larger clone is found one base away.

Before genomic DNA was extracted, regulatory T cells were isolated from blood as CD4+CD25-high CD127-low cells. Several healthy control donors served as the comparison group for repertoire analyses. Ends trimmed: V by 5 bases, J by 2 bases; bases unmatched to a gene: 5. As encoded in the germline V gene, CDR1 is MNHEY while CDR2 is SVGAGI. The CDR3 has 15 amino acids, counting the end cysteine and phenylalanine. CDR3 DNA is the only sequence kept; it has 45 bases, read in frame from the first base. The paper's findings and limits, for the study overall: RAG-deficient patients showed markedly lower Shannon entropy and higher Simpson indices than control T-cell subpopulations. For some subjects, some T-cell subset analyses were not performed. All patient T-cell subsets had shorter CDR3 lengths; Omenn syndrome patients showed >75% Treg-Tconv repertoire overlap at nucleotide and amino acid level. In Omenn syndrome and CID/AS patients compared with controls, 75 to 100-fold fewer unique TCR beta sequences were detected from Treg cells, versus approximately 9.2-fold fewer for other subsets. Rather than being bona fide Treg cells, the sorted CD25-high CD127-low cells in Omenn syndrome patients may represent peripherally activated cells.

Libraries were prepared through the immunoSEQ multiplex PCR assay. Rearranged TCR beta chain products were amplified from the genomic DNA of sorted T-cell subsets and were then sequenced. From the authors' description of their analysis: Shannon entropy and Simpson indices were used to measure the diversity of productive TCR beta rearrangements in each repertoire. To gauge clonal expansion, the frequencies of the 100 most abundant productive TCR beta clonotypes among total reads were added together. The TRB repertoires were evaluated with a self-reactivity index based on amino acid usage at CDR3beta positions 6 and 7. Two-way ANOVA was used for repertoire analyses, while Student t or Mann-Whitney tests were used for flow cytometric analyses. The table was pulled from immuneACCESS by TCRdb, which kept in-frame rearrangements only. Such tables lose some clones; where checked, under half of the loss comes from unresolved V genes, and the rest has no known cause. V, J and clone size are taken as reported in that table, and D and trimming were inferred from the DNA itself. The table for this sample lists under 30,000 clones; about 93% of them were counted only once. The ten top clones hold 0.7% to 0.95% of the sample.

The same sample was also studied in work on regulatory T cells. As that second paper reports: For the multiplex PCR, 52 forward TRBV primers and 13 reverse TRBJ primers were used, and amplification bias was corrected with both assay-based and computational methods. In patients, repertoires had restricted unique TRB V-J pairs and skewed V and J gene usage, with regulatory T cells showing the most marked changes. The study compared T-cell receptor beta repertoires of sorted regulatory, conventional CD4+ and CD8+ T cells in CD3G-deficient patients with those in healthy controls. Peripheral blood mononuclear cells were isolated by Ficoll density separation. Rearranged TRB loci were amplified from genomic DNA by multiplex PCR within the immunoSEQ assay. An Illumina HiSeq platform was used to sequence the TRB amplicons. Raw sequences were error-filtered and aligned to reference gene sequences by custom algorithms, then analyzed with the immunoSEQ online tools. Productive and nonproductive TRB rearrangement frequencies were evaluated among both unique and total sequences. Prism software was used to run t tests, Mann-Whitney tests or two-way ANOVA for comparisons between groups.

The sample comprised Tregs sorted from blood. The chain was built from TRBV6-5 and TRBJ2-7; 11 of the junction bases match TRBD2. The origin of this receptor is a human donor in good health. The bases are TGTGCCAGCAGTCCTCGACTAGCGGGGCCCTACGAGCAGTACTTC. Translation gives CASSPRLAGPYEQYF.